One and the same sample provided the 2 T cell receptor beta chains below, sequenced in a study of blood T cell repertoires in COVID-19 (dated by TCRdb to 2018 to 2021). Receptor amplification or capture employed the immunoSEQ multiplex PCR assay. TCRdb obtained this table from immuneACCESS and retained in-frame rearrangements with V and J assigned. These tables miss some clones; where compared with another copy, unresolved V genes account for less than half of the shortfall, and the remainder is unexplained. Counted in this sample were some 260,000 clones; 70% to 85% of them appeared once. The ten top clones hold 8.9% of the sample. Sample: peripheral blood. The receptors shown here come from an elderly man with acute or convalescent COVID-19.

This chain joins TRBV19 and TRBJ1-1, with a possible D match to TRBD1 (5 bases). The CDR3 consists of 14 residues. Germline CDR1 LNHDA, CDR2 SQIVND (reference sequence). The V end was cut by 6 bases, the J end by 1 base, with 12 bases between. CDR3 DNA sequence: TGTGCCAGTAGGGGGGGGATAAAGAACACTGAAGCTTTCTTT. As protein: CASRGGIKNTEAFF.

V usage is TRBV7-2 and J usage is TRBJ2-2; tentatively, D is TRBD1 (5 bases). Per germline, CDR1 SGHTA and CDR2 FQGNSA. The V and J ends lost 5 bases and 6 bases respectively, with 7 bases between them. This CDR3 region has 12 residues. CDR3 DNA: TGTGCCAGCAGCCTGACAGCCGGGGAGCTGTTTTTT. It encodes CASSLTAGELFF.